This T cell receptor beta chain was found in a study of T cells in Graves' hyperthyroidism and ophthalmopathy (dated by TCRdb to between 2018 and 2020). Context from the whole study: Peripheral blood was sampled at the time of initial diagnosis, prior to any treatment. TCR V-J signatures able to tell the groups apart were searched for in a discovery cohort of 100 or so patients, of whom 43 had Graves' ophthalmopathy and about 60 had stable Graves' hyperthyroidism. Prospective prediction of ophthalmopathy was tested in an independent validation cohort consisting of about 19 hyperthyroidism patients and about 17 patients who later progressed to ophthalmopathy. The 95 to 100 discovery patients were randomly divided into training and test sets at a 7:3 ratio. In addition, the study compared T-cell repertoires in thyroid tissue and in blood from roughly six Graves' hyperthyroidism patients. After blood sampling, hyperthyroidism patients were treated with methimazole at a starting dose of 30 mg daily, and ophthalmopathy patients were treated with high-dose intravenous methylprednisolone. TCR Vbeta CDR3 sequencing of approximately 140 peripheral blood samples (about 45 ophthalmopathy, 75 hyperthyroidism and some 17 progressor patients) is reported in the paper.

CDR1 and CDR2 are drawn from the germline V gene: SGHAT, FQNNGV. The CDR3 spans 16 residues, from the cysteine through the phenylalanine. The read is trimmed to its CDR3 DNA, 48 bases read in frame from base 1. From V the trimming removes 1 base and from J it removes 5 bases, while the gene matches leave 8 bases of the junction unaccounted for. What the research found in general, with its limitations: Blood samples also contained most of the expanded thyroid clonotypes (frequency above 0.001), which suggests that blood repertoires may reflect thyroid immune responses. In cross-validation, a model built on a 13 V-J signature told ophthalmopathy apart from stable hyperthyroidism with 87.88% sensitivity and roughly 81% specificity, and in testing the same model reached 80%/75%. No statistical method was used to set the sample size in advance, and investigators knew the group allocation. In validation, the model predicted progression to ophthalmopathy a median of roughly 6.2 months before onset, with about 64% sensitivity and about 75% specificity.

This clonotype appeared many times. Its cognate antigen has yet to be identified. Per-base qualities were not stored, and no clone one base away is much larger. In the ophthalmopathy patients, disease was moderately to severely active, with a Clinical Activity Score of 3 or more, a NOSPECS grade of 4 or more, and a duration of less than 3 months. Any patient with an uncontrolled infection, another autoimmune disease, pregnancy or lactation was excluded. Diagnoses were established on the basis of clinical symptoms, serum thyroxine and TRAb, thyroid ultrasound, and orbital computed tomography. Ficoll-Paque density gradient centrifugation was used to isolate PBMCs from approximately 10 ml of fresh peripheral blood. Total RNA was extracted using Trizol reagent, and RNA quality was assessed on an Agilent 2100 Bioanalyzer. The TCR beta CDR3 regions were amplified from RNA transcripts. The TCR CDR3 was subjected to a first round of RT-PCR using the HTBI primer set and the Qiagen OneStep RT-PCR kit. The libraries were constructed in a second round of multiplex PCR and then size-selected and purified. Libraries were sequenced paired-end with 100 bp reads on an Illumina HiSeq2000. On the authors' methods: Raw data were processed with SOAPnuke, discarding reads with adapters, uncalled bases, mean Phred below 15, or no exact constant-primer or identifier match. High-quality paired reads were merged using COPE v1.2.5, and each unique nucleotide sequence was defined as a clonotype. Clonotypes were aligned to IMGT TRBV, TRBD and TRBJ reference segments using MiTCR v1.1. The analysis included only V-J combinations with a frequency above 0.0001, which together covered around 99% of the repertoires. The TCS score was defined as F50 (clonal expansion) divided by E x V (chaos), with BLOSUM62-based TCRdist calculated between CDR3 peptides within each V-J. Welch's t-statistics and random forest reduced 500 to 650 V-J features to 13, which were used in a naive Bayes classifier (R e1071). TCRdb trimmed the raw reads at Q25, called clones with MiXCR and kept productive beta chains. CDR3 protein sequences are deduplicated, and each keeps its most common genes and DNA. It is TCRdb's table, rather than the study itself, that gives the V and J calls and clone size. In all, the sample holds under 350,000 distinct CDR3 sequences, and about 15% of those were seen once. The ten largest make up approximately 57% of the sample.

The specimen was blood. Rearrangement joined TRBV11-2 to TRBJ2-5, and 9 junction bases match TRBD2. This TCR was recovered from a woman in her sixties with Graves' ophthalmopathy. The sequenced DNA: TGTGCCAGCAGCTTAGGGTTAGCGGGGGTTGGCGAGACCCAGTACTTC. This translates into CASSLGLAGVGETQYF.